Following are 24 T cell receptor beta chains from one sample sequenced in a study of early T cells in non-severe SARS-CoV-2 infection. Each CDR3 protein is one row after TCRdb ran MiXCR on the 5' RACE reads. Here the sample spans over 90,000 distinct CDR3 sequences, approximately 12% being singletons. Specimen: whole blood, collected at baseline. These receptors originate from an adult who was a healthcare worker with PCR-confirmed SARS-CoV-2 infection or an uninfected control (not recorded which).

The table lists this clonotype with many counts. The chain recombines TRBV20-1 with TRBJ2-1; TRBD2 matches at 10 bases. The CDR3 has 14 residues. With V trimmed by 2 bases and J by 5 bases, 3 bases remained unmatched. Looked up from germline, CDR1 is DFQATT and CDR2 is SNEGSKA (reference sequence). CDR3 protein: CSARSLAGDNEQFF. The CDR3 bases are TGCAGTGCTAGATCTCTAGCGGGAGACAATGAGCAGTTCTTC.

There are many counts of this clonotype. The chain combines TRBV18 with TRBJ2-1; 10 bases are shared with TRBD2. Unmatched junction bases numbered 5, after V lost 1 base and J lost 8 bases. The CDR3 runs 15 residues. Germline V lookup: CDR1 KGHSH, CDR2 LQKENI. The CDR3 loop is CASSPLAGGNDEQFF. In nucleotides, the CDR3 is TGTGCCAGCTCACCACTAGCGGGGGGAAACGATGAGCAGTTCTTC. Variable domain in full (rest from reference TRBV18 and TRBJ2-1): NAGVMQNPRHLVRRRGQEARLRCSPMKGHSHVYWYRQLPEEGLKFMVYLQKENIIDESGMPKERFSAEFPKEGPSILRIQQVVRGDSAAYFCASSPLAGGNDEQFFGPGTRLTVL.

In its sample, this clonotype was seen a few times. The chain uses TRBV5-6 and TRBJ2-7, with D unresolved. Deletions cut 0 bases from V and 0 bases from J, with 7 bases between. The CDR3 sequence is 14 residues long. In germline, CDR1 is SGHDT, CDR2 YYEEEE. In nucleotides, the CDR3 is TGTGCCAGCAGCTTGGGACACTACTCCTACGAGCAGTACTTC. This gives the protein CASSLGHYSYEQYF.

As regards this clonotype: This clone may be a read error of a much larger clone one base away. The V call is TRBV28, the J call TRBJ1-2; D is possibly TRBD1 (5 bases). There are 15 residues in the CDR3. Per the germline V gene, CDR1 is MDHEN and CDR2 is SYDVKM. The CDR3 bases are TGTGCCAGCACCCTTGAGGCGGGACTTAACCATGGCTACACCTTC. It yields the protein CASTLEAGLNHGYTF.

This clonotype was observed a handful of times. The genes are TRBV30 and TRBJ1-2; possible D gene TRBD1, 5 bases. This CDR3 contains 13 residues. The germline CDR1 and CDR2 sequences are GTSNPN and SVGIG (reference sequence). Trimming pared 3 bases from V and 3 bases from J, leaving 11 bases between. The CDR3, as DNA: TGTGCCTGGAGGCGGGGCCGGGACTATGGCTACACCTTC. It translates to CAWRRGRDYGYTF. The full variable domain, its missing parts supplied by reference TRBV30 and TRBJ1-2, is SQTIHQWPATLVQPVGSPLSLECTVEGTSNPNLYWYRQAAGRGLQLLFYSVGIGQISSEVPQNLSASRPQDRQFILSSKKLLLSDSGFYLCAWRRGRDYGYTFGSGTRLTVV.

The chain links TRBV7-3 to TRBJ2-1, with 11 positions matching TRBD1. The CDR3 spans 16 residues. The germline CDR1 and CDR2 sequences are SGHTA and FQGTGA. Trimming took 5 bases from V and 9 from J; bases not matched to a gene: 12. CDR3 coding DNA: TGTGCCAGCAGCCCCCGAGGGACAGGGGGTATCGGTGAGCAGTTCTTC. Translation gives CASSPRGTGGIGEQFF.

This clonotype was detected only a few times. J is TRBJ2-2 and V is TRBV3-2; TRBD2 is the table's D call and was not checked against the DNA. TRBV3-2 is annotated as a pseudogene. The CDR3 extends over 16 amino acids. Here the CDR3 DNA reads TGTGCCAGCAGCCAAGGGCTAGCGGGAGTTACCGGGGAGCTGTTTTTT. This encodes CASSQGLAGVTGELFF.

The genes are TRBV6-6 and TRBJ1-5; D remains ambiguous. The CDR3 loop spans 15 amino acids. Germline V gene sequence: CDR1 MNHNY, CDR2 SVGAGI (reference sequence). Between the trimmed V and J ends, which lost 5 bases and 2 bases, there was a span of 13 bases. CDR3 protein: CASSGSGVGNQPQHF. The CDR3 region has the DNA TGTGCCAGCAGTGGAAGTGGGGTGGGCAATCAGCCCCAGCATTTT.

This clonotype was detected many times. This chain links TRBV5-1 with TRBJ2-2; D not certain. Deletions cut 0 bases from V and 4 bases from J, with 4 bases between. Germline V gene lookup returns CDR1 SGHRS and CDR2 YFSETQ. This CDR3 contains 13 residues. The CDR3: CASSLEVTGELFF. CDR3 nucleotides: TGCGCCAGCAGCTTGGAAGTCACCGGGGAGCTGTTTTTT.

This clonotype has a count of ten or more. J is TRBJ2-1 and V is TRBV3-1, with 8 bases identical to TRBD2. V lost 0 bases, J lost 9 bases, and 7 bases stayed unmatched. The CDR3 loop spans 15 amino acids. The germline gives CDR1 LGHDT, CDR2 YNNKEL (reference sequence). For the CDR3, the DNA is TGTGCCAGCAGCCAAGAGGGGACTAGTTTTGGTGAGCAGTTCTTC. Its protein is CASSQEGTSFGEQFF.

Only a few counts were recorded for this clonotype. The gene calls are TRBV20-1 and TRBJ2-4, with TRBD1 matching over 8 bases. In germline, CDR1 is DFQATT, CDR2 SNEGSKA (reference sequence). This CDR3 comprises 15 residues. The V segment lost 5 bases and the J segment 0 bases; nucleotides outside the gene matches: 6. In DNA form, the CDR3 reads TGCAGTGCTGGGACAGGCTTTTTAGCCAAAAACATTCAGTACTTC. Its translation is CSAGTGFLAKNIQYF.

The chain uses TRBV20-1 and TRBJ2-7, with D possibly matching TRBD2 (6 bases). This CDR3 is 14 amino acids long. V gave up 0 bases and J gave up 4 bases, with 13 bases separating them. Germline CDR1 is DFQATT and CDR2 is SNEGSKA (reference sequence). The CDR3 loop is CSARDRGGGYEQYF. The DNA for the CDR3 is TGCAGTGCTAGAGATCGGGGAGGAGGGTACGAGCAGTACTTC.

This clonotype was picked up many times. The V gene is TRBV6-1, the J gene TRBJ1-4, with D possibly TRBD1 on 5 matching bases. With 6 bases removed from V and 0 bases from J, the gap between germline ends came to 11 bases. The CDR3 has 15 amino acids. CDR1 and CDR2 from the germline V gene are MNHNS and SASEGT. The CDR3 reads CASRAPGSTNEKLFF. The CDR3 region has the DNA TGTGCCAGCAGGGCTCCAGGGTCAACTAATGAAAAACTGTTTTTT.

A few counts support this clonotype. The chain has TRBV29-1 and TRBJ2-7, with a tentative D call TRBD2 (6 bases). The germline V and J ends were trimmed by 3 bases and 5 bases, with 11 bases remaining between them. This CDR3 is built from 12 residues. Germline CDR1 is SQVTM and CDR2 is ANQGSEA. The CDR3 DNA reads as TGCAGCGTTGACCAGGGAGGCGACGAGCAGTACTTC. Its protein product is CSVDQGGDEQYF.

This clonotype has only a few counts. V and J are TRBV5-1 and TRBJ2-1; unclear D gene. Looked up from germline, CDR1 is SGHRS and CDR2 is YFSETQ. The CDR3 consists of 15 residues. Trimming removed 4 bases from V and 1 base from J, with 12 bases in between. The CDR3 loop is CASSPPMDSYNEQFF. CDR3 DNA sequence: TGCGCCAGCAGCCCACCCATGGATTCCTACAATGAGCAGTTCTTC.

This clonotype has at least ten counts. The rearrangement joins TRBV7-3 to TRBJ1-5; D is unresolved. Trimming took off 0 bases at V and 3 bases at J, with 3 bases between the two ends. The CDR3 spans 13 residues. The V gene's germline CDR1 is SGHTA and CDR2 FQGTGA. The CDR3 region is CASSLTANQPQHF. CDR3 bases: TGTGCCAGCAGCTTAACTGCCAATCAGCCCCAGCATTTT. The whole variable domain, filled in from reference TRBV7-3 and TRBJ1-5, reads GAGVSQTPSNKVTEKGKYVELRCDPISGHTALYWYRQSLGQGPEFLIYFQGTGAADDSGLPNDRFFAVRPEGSVSTLKIQRTERGDSAVYLCASSLTANQPQHFGDGTRLSIL.

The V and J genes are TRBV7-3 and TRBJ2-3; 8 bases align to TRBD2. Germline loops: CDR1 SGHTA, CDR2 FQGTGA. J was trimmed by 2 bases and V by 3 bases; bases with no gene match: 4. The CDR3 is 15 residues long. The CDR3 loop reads CASSLTSVNTDTQYF. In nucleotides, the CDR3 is TGTGCCAGCAGCTTGACTAGCGTGAACACAGATACGCAGTATTTT.

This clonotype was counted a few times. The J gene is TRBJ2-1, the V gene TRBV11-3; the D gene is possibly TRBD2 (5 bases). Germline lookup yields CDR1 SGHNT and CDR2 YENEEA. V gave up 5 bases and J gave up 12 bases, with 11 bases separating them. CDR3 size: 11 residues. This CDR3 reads CASSTSSSQFF. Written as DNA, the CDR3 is TGTGCCAGCAGCACTAGTTCGTCGCAGTTCTTC.

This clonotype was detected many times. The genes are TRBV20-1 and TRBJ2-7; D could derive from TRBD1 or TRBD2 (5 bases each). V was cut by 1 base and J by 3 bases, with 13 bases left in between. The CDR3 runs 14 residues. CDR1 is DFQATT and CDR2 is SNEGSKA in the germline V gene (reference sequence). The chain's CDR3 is CSARVLGAHYEQYF. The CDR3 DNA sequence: TGCAGTGCTAGAGTCCTCGGGGCACACTACGAGCAGTACTTC.

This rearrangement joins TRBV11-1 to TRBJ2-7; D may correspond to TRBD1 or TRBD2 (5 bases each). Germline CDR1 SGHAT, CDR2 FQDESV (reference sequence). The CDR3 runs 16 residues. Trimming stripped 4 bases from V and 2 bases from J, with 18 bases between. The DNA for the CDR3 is TGTGCCAGCAGCTCCCTGGCGGGTAGGGGCACCTACGAGCAGTACTTC. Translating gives CASSSLAGRGTYEQYF.

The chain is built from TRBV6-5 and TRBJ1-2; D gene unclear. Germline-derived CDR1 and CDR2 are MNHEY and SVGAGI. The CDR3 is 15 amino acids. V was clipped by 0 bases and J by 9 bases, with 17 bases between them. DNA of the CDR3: TGTGCCAGCAGTTACTCTGGAAAGGGTAGGGATAGCTACACCTTC. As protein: CASSYSGKGRDSYTF.

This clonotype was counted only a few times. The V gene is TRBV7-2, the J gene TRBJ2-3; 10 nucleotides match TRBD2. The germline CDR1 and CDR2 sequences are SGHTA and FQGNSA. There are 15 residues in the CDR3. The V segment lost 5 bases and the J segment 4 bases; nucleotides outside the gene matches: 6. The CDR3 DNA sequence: TGTGCCAGCAGCCCCGGGACTAGCGTCGCAGATACGCAGTATTTT. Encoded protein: CASSPGTSVADTQYF.

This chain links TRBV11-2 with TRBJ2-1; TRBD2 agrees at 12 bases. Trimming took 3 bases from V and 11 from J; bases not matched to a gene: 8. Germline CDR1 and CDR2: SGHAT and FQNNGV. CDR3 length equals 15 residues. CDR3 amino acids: CASSLTSGRFSKQFF. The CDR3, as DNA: TGTGCCAGCAGCTTGACTAGCGGGAGATTTTCGAAGCAGTTCTTC. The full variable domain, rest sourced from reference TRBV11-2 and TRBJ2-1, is EAGVAQSPRYKIIEKRQSVAFWCNPISGHATLYWYQQILGQGPKLLIQFQNNGVVDDSQLPKDRFSAERLKGVDSTLKIQPAKLEDSAVYLCASSLTSGRFSKQFFGPGTRLTVL.

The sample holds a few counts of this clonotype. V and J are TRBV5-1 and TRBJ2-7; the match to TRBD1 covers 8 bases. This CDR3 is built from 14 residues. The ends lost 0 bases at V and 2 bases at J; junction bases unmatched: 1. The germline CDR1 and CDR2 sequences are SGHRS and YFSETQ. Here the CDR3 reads CASSLGQGPYEQYF. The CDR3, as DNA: TGCGCCAGCAGCTTGGGACAGGGGCCCTACGAGCAGTACTTC.